The 15 T cell receptor beta chains in this list originate from one sample, sequenced in a study of response to subunit inactivated influenza vaccine. MiXCR, run by TCRdb on the RT-PCR reads, gives a single entry per CDR3 protein. The data show more than 150,000 distinct CDR3 sequences, approximately 12% seen once. The sequences come from CD8+ T cells sorted from PBMCs, collected 23 to 25 months after vaccination. All receptors derive from a man between 45 and 75 years old who received an inactivated influenza vaccine.

The chain recombines TRBV28 with TRBJ2-1, with no clear D. CDR3 length: 14 amino acids. V lost 4 bases to trimming and J lost 8 bases, with 15 bases between them. Germline assignment: CDR1 MDHEN and CDR2 SYDVKM. Here the CDR3 reads CASSSSKVIDEQFF. The CDR3 DNA sequence: TGTGCCAGCAGTTCGAGTAAAGTGATCGATGAGCAGTTCTTC.

This clonotype occurred a few times. The chain has TRBV6-1 and TRBJ2-6, with D uncertain. There are 14 residues in the CDR3. Trimming took 4 bases from V and 4 from J, leaving 8 bases between them. CDR1 and CDR2 (germline): MNHNS, SASEGT. CDR3 coding DNA: TGTGCCAGCAGTGTTGCTTCAGGGGCCAACGTCCTGACTTTC. Residues: CASSVASGANVLTF.

The V and J genes are TRBV7-8 and TRBJ1-6; 7 nucleotides align to TRBD1. The V segment lost 2 bases and the J segment 9 bases; nucleotides outside the gene matches: 13. The CDR3 is 17 residues long. The germline V gene has CDR1 SGHVS and CDR2 FQNEAQ. CDR3 in DNA: TGTGCCAGCAGCTTATATAAGGTCCAACAGGGGAGTTCACCCCTCCACTTT. Residues: CASSLYKVQQGSSPLHF.

This clonotype turned up a few times. J is TRBJ2-7 and V is TRBV29-1; D possibly corresponds to TRBD2 (5 bases). CDR1 is SQVTM, CDR2 ANQGSEA, per germline. The V and J ends lost 4 bases and 4 bases respectively, with 14 bases between them. This CDR3 is 13 amino acids long. Here the CDR3 reads CSVGGLSGYEQYF. CDR3 coding DNA: TGCAGCGTTGGCGGGCTGTCCGGGTACGAGCAGTACTTC.

The chain carries TRBV18 and TRBJ2-7; D gene ambiguous. There are 17 residues in the CDR3. Trimming took off 0 bases at V and 1 base at J, with 16 bases between the two ends. Per the germline V gene, CDR1 is KGHSH and CDR2 is LQKENI. The CDR3 DNA follows: TGTGCCAGCTCACCACCGTCTCCGGACGGAGATTCCTACGAGCAGTACTTC. Translated, it gives CASSPPSPDGDSYEQYF. Complete variable domain (other parts from reference TRBV18 and TRBJ2-7): NAGVMQNPRHLVRRRGQEARLRCSPMKGHSHVYWYRQLPEEGLKFMVYLQKENIIDESGMPKERFSAEFPKEGPSILRIQQVVRGDSAAYFCASSPPSPDGDSYEQYFGPGTRLTVT.

The table lists this clonotype with a few counts. The chain is built from TRBV6-1 and TRBJ2-7, with 14 bases lining up with TRBD2. Germline-derived CDR1 and CDR2 are MNHNS and SASEGT. The V gene end was trimmed by 6 bases and the J gene end by 1 base; junction bases not matched to a gene: 2. This CDR3 is 15 amino acids long. As DNA, the CDR3 is TGTGCCAGCAGAGGACTAGCGGGGGGATCCTACGAGCAGTACTTC. Residues: CASRGLAGGSYEQYF.

This clonotype was seen more than once but under ten times. The CDR3 bases are TGTGCCAGCAGTAACTTTTGGGAGACCCAGTACTTC. Its translation: CASSNFWETQYF. The genes are TRBV6-1 and TRBJ2-5; D is uncertain. Germline values: CDR1 MNHNS, CDR2 SASEGT. With 5 bases removed from V and 5 bases from J, the gap between germline ends came to 9 bases. The CDR3 has 12 amino acids.

The chain joins TRBV5-4 to TRBJ2-3, with 16 bases that match TRBD2. This CDR3 is 17 amino acids long. The germline gives CDR1 SGHNT, CDR2 YYREEE (reference sequence). Trimming removed 7 bases from V and 5 bases from J; junction bases left unmatched: 10. CDR3 DNA: TGTGCCAGCGGCTCGGGGACTAGCGGGAGGGCTGTAGATACGCAGTATTTT. Translated: CASGSGTSGRAVDTQYF.

The chain recombines TRBV20-1 with TRBJ2-1, with 11 bases identical to TRBD2. CDR3 length: 15 residues. Germline V CDR1 and CDR2: DFQATT, SNEGSKA (reference sequence). V shed 3 bases, J shed 1 base, and the junction held 2 bases outside the gene matches. The CDR3 loop reads CSARGLAASYNEQFF. The CDR3 region has the DNA TGCAGTGCTAGGGGACTAGCGGCTTCCTACAATGAGCAGTTCTTC.

This clonotype was detected only once. The V and J genes are TRBV6-2 or TRBV6-3 and TRBJ1-1; D might be TRBD1 (5 bases). From germline, CDR1 is MNHEY and CDR2 SVGEGT. Trimming removed 4 bases at V and 6 bases at J, with 12 bases between. This CDR3 is 13 amino acids long. In DNA form, the CDR3 reads TGTGCCAGCAGTTGCATAGGGGCGGCTGAAGCTTTCTTT. Protein: CASSCIGAAEAFF.

The table lists this clonotype with a few counts. The chain employs TRBV9 and TRBJ2-1; tentatively, D is TRBD1 (6 bases). The V end was cut by 4 bases, the J end by 1 base, with 15 bases between. This CDR3 has 16 amino acids. Germline lookup yields CDR1 SGDLS and CDR2 YYNGEE. The CDR3 DNA reads as TGTGCCAGCAGCCCAGATGGGGGCACGTCCTACAATGAGCAGTTCTTC. It translates to CASSPDGGTSYNEQFF.

This chain connects TRBV19 to TRBJ1-1; unclear D gene. Per the germline V gene, CDR1 is LNHDA and CDR2 is SQIVND (reference sequence). The CDR3 extends over 14 amino acids. V was cut by 5 bases and J by 4 bases, with 14 bases left in between. CDR3 DNA sequence: TGTGCCAGTAGTTCCTGGCTGTCTCCCACTGAAGCTTTCTTT. Translating it yields CASSSWLSPTEAFF.

This clonotype was seen only a few times. This chain uses TRBV2 with TRBJ2-7; 10 nucleotides line up with TRBD1. With 8 bases clipped from V and 3 bases from J, the junction kept 4 bases outside the gene matches. Germline loops: CDR1 SNHLY, CDR2 FYNNEI. The CDR3 is made up of 13 amino acids. The CDR3 DNA sequence: TGTGCCAGCGGGGACAGGGGAAACTACGAGCAGTACTTC. Its protein is CASGDRGNYEQYF.

The chain uses TRBV9 and TRBJ2-1, with D possibly being TRBD2 (5 bases). Looked up from germline, CDR1 is SGDLS and CDR2 is YYNGEE. The CDR3 sequence is 14 residues long. V lost 0 bases, J lost 4 bases, and 8 bases lay in between. Here the CDR3 DNA reads TGTGCCAGCAGCGTAGCGGAGCGGTACAATGAGCAGTTCTTC. Residues: CASSVAERYNEQFF.

This clonotype came up a few times. The gene calls are TRBV5-4 and TRBJ2-2, with D tentatively TRBD2 (6 bases). This CDR3 comprises 15 residues. The V gene lost 2 bases and the J gene lost 4 bases, with 12 bases spanning the gap. CDR1 SGHNT and CDR2 YYREEE come from the germline V gene (reference sequence). CDR3 in amino acids: CASSFPEEGTGELFF. CDR3 DNA sequence: TGTGCCAGCAGCTTCCCAGAGGAGGGCACCGGGGAGCTGTTTTTT. Variable domain in full (rest from reference TRBV5-4 and TRBJ2-2): ETGVTQSPTHLIKTRGQQVTLRCSSQSGHNTVSWYQQALGQGPQFIFQYYREEENGRGNFPPRFSGLQFPNYSSELNVNALELDDSALYLCASSFPEEGTGELFFGEGSRLTVL.